Listed below are T cell receptor beta chains from one sample, sequenced in a study of blood T cell repertoires in COVID-19. Data came from immunoSEQ multiplex PCR; TCRdb stores just in-frame clones and leaves some out. Of about 150,000 clones detected, roughly 84% appear once; the ten largest clones hold under 2.5%. Sequencing was done on a sample of peripheral blood. These receptors were taken from a man aged 65-85 years with acute or convalescent COVID-19. Each CDR3 is given with its conserved first and last residue. The D gene is left open where the match is weak. Rows may omit the clone size; those that give it use once, few, many or a size class.

clone size,D gene,J gene,V gene,CDR3 protein,CDR3 DNA
-,-,TRBJ1-6,TRBV27,CASSFGVDSPLHF,TGTGCCAGCAGTTTCGGGGTAGATTCACCCCTCCACTTT
-,-,TRBJ2-7,TRBV28,CASSSHGSYEQYF,TGTGCCAGCAGTTCCCATGGCAGCTACGAGCAGTACTTC
-,-,TRBJ2-1,TRBV19,CASRPAATYNEQFF,TGTGCCAGTAGACCTGCCGCGACCTACAATGAGCAGTTCTTC
few,-,TRBJ2-6,TRBV30,CAWSPVGVAANSGANVLTF,TGTGCCTGGAGTCCCGTAGGGGTGGCGGCAAACTCTGGGGCCAACGTCCTGACTTTC
-,-,TRBJ2-5,TRBV30,CAWSVGWEWGETQYF,TGTGCCTGGAGTGTTGGGTGGGAATGGGGCGAGACCCAGTACTTC
-,-,TRBJ1-1,TRBV5-1,CASSLARGKVMNTEAFF,TGCGCCAGCAGCTTGGCCCGGGGGAAGGTAATGAACACTGAAGCTTTCTTT
-,-,TRBJ2-6,TRBV6-5,CASSYTGTSGANVLTF,TGTGCCAGCAGTTACACAGGGACCTCTGGGGCCAACGTCCTGACTTTC
-,TRBD1,TRBJ1-1,TRBV5-4,CASSPRGLAEAFF,TGTGCCAGCAGCCCCAGGGGGTTGGCTGAAGCTTTCTTT
-,-,TRBJ1-1,TRBV27,CASSFQGSREAFF,TGTGCCAGCAGTTTTCAGGGTTCTAGGGAAGCTTTCTTT
-,-,TRBJ1-1,TRBV30,CAWSRQANTEAFF,TGTGCCTGGAGTCGACAGGCCAACACTGAAGCTTTCTTT
-,TRBD2,TRBJ2-3,TRBV7-6,CASSLAMGSGRAQDTQYF,TGTGCCAGCAGCTTAGCCATGGGAAGCGGGAGGGCCCAAGATACGCAGTATTTT
once,-,TRBJ1-6,TRBV7-2,CASSLAGGIGSPLHF,TGTGCCAGCAGCTTAGCCGGGGGGATCGGTTCACCCCTCCACTTT
-,TRBD2,TRBJ2-6,TRBV19,CASSMWGLAGGTSGANVLTF,TGTGCCAGTAGTATGTGGGGACTAGCGGGGGGGACCTCTGGGGCCAACGTCCTGACTTTC
-,-,TRBJ1-1,TRBV11-2,CASSPDRDTEAFF,TGTGCCAGCAGCCCCGACAGAGACACTGAAGCTTTCTTT
-,TRBD1,TRBJ1-6,TRBV25-1,CASSGPGQRVDNSPLHF,TGTGCCAGCAGTGGACCGGGACAGCGCGTCGATAATTCACCCCTCCACTTT
-,-,TRBJ2-7,TRBV29-1,CSVEERRGGYEQYF,TGCAGCGTTGAAGAGCGCAGGGGCGGCTACGAGCAGTACTTC
-,TRBD2,TRBJ2-3,TRBV5-1,CASSRTLAGGSGDTQYF,TGCGCCAGCAGCCGGACCCTAGCGGGGGGGAGTGGAGATACGCAGTATTTT
-,TRBD2,TRBJ2-5,TRBV7-3,CASSSPTTSGADQETQYF,TGTGCCAGCAGCTCCCCCACTACTAGCGGGGCCGACCAAGAGACCCAGTACTTC